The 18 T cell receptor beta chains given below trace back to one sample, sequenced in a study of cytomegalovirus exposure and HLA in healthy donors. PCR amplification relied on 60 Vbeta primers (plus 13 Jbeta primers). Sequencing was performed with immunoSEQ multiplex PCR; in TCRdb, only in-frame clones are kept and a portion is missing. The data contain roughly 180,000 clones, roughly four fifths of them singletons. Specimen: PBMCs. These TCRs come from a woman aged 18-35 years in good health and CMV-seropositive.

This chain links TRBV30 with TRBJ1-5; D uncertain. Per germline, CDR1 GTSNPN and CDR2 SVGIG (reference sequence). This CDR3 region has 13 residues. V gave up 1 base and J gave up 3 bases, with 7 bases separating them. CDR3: CAWSGQANQPQHF. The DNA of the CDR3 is TGTGCCTGGAGTGGTCAGGCCAATCAGCCCCAGCATTTT.

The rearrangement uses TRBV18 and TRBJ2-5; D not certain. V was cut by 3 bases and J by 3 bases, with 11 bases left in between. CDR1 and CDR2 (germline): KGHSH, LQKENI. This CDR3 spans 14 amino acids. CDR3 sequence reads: CASSPRVGEETQYF. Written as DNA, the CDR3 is TGTGCCAGCTCACCCCGGGTCGGAGAAGAGACCCAGTACTTC.

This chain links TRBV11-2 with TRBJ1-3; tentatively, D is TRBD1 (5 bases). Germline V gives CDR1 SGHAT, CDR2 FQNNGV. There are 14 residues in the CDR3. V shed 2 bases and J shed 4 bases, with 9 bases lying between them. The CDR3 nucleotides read TGTGCCAGCAGCTTACTTCGGGGGGGAAACACCATATATTTT. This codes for CASSLLRGGNTIYF. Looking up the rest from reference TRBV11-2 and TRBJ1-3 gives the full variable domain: EAGVAQSPRYKIIEKRQSVAFWCNPISGHATLYWYQQILGQGPKLLIQFQNNGVVDDSQLPKDRFSAERLKGVDSTLKIQPAKLEDSAVYLCASSLLRGGNTIYFGEGSWLTVV.

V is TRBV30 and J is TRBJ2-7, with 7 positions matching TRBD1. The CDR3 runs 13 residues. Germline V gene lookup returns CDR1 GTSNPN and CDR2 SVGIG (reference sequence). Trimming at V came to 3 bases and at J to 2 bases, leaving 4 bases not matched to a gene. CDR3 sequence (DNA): TGTGCCTGGAGCCGGGACAGTACCTACGAGCAGTACGTC. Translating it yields CAWSRDSTYEQYV.

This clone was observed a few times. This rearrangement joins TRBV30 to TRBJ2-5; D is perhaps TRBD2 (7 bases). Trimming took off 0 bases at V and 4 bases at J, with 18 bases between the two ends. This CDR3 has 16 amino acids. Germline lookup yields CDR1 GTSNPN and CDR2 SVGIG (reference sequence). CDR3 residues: CAWSVGVRGAGETQYF. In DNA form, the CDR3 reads TGTGCCTGGAGTGTGGGGGTCCGGGGGGCTGGAGAGACCCAGTACTTC.

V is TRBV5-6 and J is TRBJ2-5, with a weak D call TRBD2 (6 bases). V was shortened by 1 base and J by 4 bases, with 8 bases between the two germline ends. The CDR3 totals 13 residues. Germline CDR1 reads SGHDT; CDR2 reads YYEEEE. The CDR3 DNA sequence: TGTGCCAGCAGCTTGTCGGGGGTAGAGACCCAGTACTTC. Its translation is CASSLSGVETQYF.

The chain's CDR3 is CASSLILGSANWYGYTF. CDR3 in DNA: TGCGCCAGCAGCTTGATTCTGGGGAGCGCAAATTGGTATGGCTACACCTTC. The J gene is TRBJ1-2, the V gene TRBV5-1; D not resolved. V shed 1 base and J shed 5 bases, with 21 bases lying between them. The CDR3 is 17 amino acids. Germline CDR1 SGHRS, CDR2 YFSETQ.

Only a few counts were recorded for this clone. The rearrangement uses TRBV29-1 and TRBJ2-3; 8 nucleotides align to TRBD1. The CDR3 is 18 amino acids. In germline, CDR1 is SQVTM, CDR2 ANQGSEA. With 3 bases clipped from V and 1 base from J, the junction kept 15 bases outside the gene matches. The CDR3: CSVDGVRGLLSGTDTQYF. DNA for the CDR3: TGCAGCGTTGACGGAGTCAGGGGGCTGTTATCCGGCACAGATACGCAGTATTTT.

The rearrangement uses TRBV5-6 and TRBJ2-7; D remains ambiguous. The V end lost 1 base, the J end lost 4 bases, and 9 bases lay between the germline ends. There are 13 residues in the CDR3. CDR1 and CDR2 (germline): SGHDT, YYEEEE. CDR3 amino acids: CASSLFRGYEQYV. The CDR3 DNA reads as TGTGCCAGCAGCTTGTTTAGAGGTTACGAGCAGTACGTC.

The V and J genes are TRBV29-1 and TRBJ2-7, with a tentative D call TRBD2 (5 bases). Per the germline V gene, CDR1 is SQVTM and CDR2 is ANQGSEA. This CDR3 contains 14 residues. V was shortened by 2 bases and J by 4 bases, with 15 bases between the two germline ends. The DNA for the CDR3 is TGCAGCGTTGAAAGAGGGTTTGGTTCTTACGAGCAGTACTTC. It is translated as CSVERGFGSYEQYF.

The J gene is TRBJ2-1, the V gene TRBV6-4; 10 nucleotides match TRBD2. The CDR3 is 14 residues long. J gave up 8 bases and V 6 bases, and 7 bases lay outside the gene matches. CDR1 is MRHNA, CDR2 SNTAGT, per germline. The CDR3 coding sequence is TGTGCCAGCAGCGGGGTAGCGGGGGGCGATGAGCAGTTCTTC. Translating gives CASSGVAGGDEQFF.

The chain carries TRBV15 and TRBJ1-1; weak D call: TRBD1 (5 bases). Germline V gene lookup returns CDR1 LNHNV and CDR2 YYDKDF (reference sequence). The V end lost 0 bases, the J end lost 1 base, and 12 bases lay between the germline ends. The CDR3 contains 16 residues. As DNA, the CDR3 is TGTGCCACCAGCAGAGATCACAGGAGAACGAACACTGAAGCTTTCTTT. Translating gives CATSRDHRRTNTEAFF.

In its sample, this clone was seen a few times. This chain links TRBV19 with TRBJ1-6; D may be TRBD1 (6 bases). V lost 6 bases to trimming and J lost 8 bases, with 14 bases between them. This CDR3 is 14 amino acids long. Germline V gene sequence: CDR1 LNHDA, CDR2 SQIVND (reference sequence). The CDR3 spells CASRNLGAHSPLHF. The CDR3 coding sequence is TGTGCCAGTAGGAATTTGGGGGCGCATTCACCCCTCCACTTT.

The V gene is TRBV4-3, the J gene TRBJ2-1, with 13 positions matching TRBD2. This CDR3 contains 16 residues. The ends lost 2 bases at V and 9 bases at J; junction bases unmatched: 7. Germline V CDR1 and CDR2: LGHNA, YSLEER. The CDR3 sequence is CASSQSGTSGEGEQFF. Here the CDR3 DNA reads TGCGCCAGCAGCCAATCCGGGACTAGCGGGGAAGGTGAGCAGTTCTTC.

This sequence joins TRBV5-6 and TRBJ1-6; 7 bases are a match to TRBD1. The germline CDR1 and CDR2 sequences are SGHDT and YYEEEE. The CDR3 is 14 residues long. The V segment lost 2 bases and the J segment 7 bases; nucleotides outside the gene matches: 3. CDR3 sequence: CASSFGTVNSPLHF. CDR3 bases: TGTGCCAGCAGCTTTGGGACAGTCAATTCACCCCTCCACTTT.

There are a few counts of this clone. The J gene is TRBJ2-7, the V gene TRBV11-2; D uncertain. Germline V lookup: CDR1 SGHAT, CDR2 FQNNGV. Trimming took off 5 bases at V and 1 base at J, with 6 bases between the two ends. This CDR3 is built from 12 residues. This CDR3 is CASSRRSYEQYV. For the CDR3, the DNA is TGTGCCAGCAGCCGGCGGTCCTACGAGCAGTACGTC.

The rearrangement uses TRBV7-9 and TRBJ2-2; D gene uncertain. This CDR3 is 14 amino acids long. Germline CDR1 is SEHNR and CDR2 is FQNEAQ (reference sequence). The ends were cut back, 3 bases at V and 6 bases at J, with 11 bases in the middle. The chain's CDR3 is CASSLVRDAGELFF. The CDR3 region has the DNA TGTGCCAGCAGCTTGGTGCGAGATGCCGGGGAGCTGTTTTTT.

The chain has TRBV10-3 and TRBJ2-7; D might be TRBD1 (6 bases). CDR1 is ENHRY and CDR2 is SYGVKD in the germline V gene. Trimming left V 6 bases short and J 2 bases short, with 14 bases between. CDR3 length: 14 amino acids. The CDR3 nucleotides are TGTGCCATCAGGGATCGACAGGACACCTACGAGCAGTACTTC. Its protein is CAIRDRQDTYEQYF.